A single sample is the source of the 18 T cell receptor beta chains below, sequenced in a study of T cell repertoires and Cas9 in healthy adults (dated by TCRdb to 2016 to 2019). Receptors were amplified or captured by the immunoSEQ multiplex PCR assay. Sourced from immuneACCESS, this table was stored by TCRdb with only in-frame sequences that have V and J called. A share of the clones is absent; for the studies checked, an unresolved V gene accounts for under half, and the remainder has no known explanation. Across this sample there are 22,000 or so clones, with roughly 92% seen only once. Together, the top ten hold roughly 0.76% of the sample. Sequenced input: CD4+ effector T cells (CD127+, CD25-, CD137-, CD154-) from PBMCs; culture status not recorded. All receptors derive from a human donor in good health.

The chain recombines TRBV7-2 with TRBJ2-7; 13 nucleotides align to TRBD2. Germline loops: CDR1 SGHTA, CDR2 FQGNSA. With 6 bases clipped from V and 5 bases from J, the junction kept 13 bases outside the gene matches. The CDR3 extends over 17 amino acids. This CDR3 is CASSYLRTSGGSDEQYF. Written as DNA, the CDR3 is TGTGCCAGCAGTTACCTGAGGACTAGCGGGGGTTCCGACGAGCAGTACTTC.

This chain links TRBV11-1 with TRBJ2-5, with D possibly being TRBD1 (6 bases). The CDR3 has 13 residues. Germline CDR1 and CDR2: SGHAT and FQDESV (reference sequence). V lost 5 bases, J lost 4 bases, and 11 bases lay in between. CDR3 bases: TGTGCCAGCAGCACGATAGGGGGAGAGACCCAGTACTTC. Its translation: CASSTIGGETQYF.

The chain links TRBV5-6 to TRBJ1-2; tentative D call: TRBD1 (6 bases). This CDR3 has 15 residues. Trimming pared 4 bases from V and 5 bases from J, leaving 18 bases between. CDR1 SGHDT and CDR2 YYEEEE come from the germline V gene. The CDR3 bases are TGTGCCAGCAGCATGGGGGGCAGGAGATTATATGGCTACACCTTC. Translation gives CASSMGGRRLYGYTF.

The V call is TRBV21-1, the J call TRBJ2-7. TRBV21-1 is reported as a pseudogene. The CDR3 loop spans 13 amino acids. CDR3 protein: CASIRADSYEQYF. The DNA of the CDR3 is TGTGCCAGCATCCGGGCCGACTCCTACGAGCAGTACTTC.

The chain recombines TRBV18 with TRBJ2-3; 9 nucleotides agree with TRBD2. Per the germline V gene, CDR1 is KGHSH and CDR2 is LQKENI. J lost 0 bases, V lost 4 bases, and 5 bases had no gene match. The CDR3 consists of 16 residues. DNA for the CDR3: TGTGCCAGCTCACAGACTAGCGGCACTAGCACAGATACGCAGTATTTT. It codes for CASSQTSGTSTDTQYF.

The chain uses TRBV28 and TRBJ2-1, with 9 nucleotides matching TRBD2. The length of the CDR3 is 14 residues. V gave up 6 bases and J gave up 6 bases; unmatched junction bases: 6. In germline, CDR1 is MDHEN, CDR2 SYDVKM. CDR3 DNA sequence: TGTGCCAGCAGATTAGCGGGAGTCGGCAATGAGCAGTTCTTC. Translation gives CASRLAGVGNEQFF. Filled out from reference TRBV28 and TRBJ2-1, the complete variable domain reads DVKVTQSSRYLVKRTGEKVFLECVQDMDHENMFWYRQDPGLGLRLIYFSYDVKMKEKGDIPEGYSVSREKKERFSLILESASTNQTSMYLCASRLAGVGNEQFFGPGTRLTVL.

This clone is a singleton in its sample. V usage is TRBV7-9 and J usage is TRBJ2-2; no firm D call. Trimming took 1 base from V and 4 from J, leaving 7 bases between them. This CDR3 comprises 14 residues. Germline CDR1 SEHNR, CDR2 FQNEAQ (reference sequence). The CDR3 spells CASSLEGFTGELFF. Written as DNA, the CDR3 is TGTGCCAGCAGCTTAGAAGGGTTCACCGGGGAGCTGTTTTTT.

CDR3: CASSQGWQETQYF. CDR3 in DNA: TGCGCCAGCAGCCAAGGATGGCAAGAGACCCAGTACTTC. The V call is TRBV4-3, the J call TRBJ2-5; D remains unclear. This CDR3 has 13 amino acids. The V gene's germline CDR1 is LGHNA and CDR2 YSLEER. Between the trimmed V and J ends, which lost 1 base and 2 bases, there was a span of 5 bases.

The chain has TRBV6-5 and TRBJ1-2, with D maybe TRBD1 (6 bases). Deletions cut 6 bases from V and 0 bases from J, with 11 bases between. CDR1 and CDR2 (germline): MNHEY, SVGAGI. The CDR3 extends over 14 amino acids. CDR3 nucleotide sequence: TGTGCCAGCAGGACAGGTGGAGCTAACTATGGCTACACCTTC. It codes for CASRTGGANYGYTF.

The gene calls are TRBV29-1 and TRBJ1-1, with D unresolved. V shed 7 bases and J shed 0 bases, with 9 bases lying between them. The CDR3 has 12 residues. Germline V CDR1 and CDR2: SQVTM, ANQGSEA. CDR3 sequence: CSGRWVNTEAFF. CDR3 nucleotide sequence: TGCAGCGGACGGTGGGTGAACACTGAAGCTTTCTTT.

The rearrangement uses TRBV9 and TRBJ2-7; D perhaps matches TRBD2 (6 bases). Trimming left V 0 bases short and J 1 base short, with 11 bases between. CDR3 length: 15 amino acids. Looked up from germline, CDR1 is SGDLS and CDR2 is YYNGEE. The CDR3 loop is CASSVGGDSSYEQYF. In DNA, the CDR3 is TGTGCCAGCAGCGTAGGCGGGGATTCATCCTACGAGCAGTACTTC.

This chain joins TRBV19 and TRBJ2-3; the match to TRBD2 covers 8 bases. V dropped 7 bases and J dropped 6; count of bases not matched to a gene: 12. The CDR3 is 15 amino acids. Germline lookup yields CDR1 LNHDA and CDR2 SQIVND (reference sequence). CDR3 nucleotide sequence: TGTGCCAGTACCCCGGGGGGGCACCTCGCGGATACGCAGTATTTT. Translated: CASTPGGHLADTQYF.

The chain has TRBV10-3 and TRBJ2-1; TRBD2 agrees at 8 bases. After removal of 1 base from V and 7 bases from J, the junction contained 6 bases not matched to a gene. The germline V gene encodes CDR1 ENHRY and CDR2 SYGVKD. The CDR3 spans 15 residues. CDR3 protein: CAISEYIAGSNEQFF. CDR3 nucleotide sequence: TGTGCCATCAGTGAGTATATAGCGGGATCAAATGAGCAGTTCTTC.

This chain links TRBV28 with TRBJ2-1; 9 nucleotides agree with TRBD1. This CDR3 is 16 amino acids long. Germline CDR1 MDHEN, CDR2 SYDVKM. The V segment lost 6 bases and the J segment 8 bases; nucleotides outside the gene matches: 14. CDR3 coding DNA: TGTGCCAGCAGCCTGCTGACAGGGGGTTCCCTGGATGAGCAGTTCTTC. This sequence encodes CASSLLTGGSLDEQFF.

This chain links TRBV5-1 with TRBJ2-1; 7 bases match TRBD1. From germline, CDR1 is SGHRS and CDR2 YFSETQ. The CDR3 is 15 amino acids. With 2 bases clipped from V and 5 bases from J, the junction kept 7 bases outside the gene matches. CDR3 sequence (DNA): TGCGCCAGCAGCTTACAGACAGGGACAAACAATGAGCAGTTCTTC. Protein sequence: CASSLQTGTNNEQFF.

This chain connects TRBV5-6 to TRBJ2-3; 10 bases fit TRBD1. This CDR3 is 15 amino acids long. CDR1 is SGHDT, CDR2 YYEEEE, per germline. Trimming cost V 1 base and J 3 bases; bases outside gene matches: 2. CDR3 protein: CASSLRTGGTDTQYF. The CDR3 DNA is TGTGCCAGCAGCTTGAGGACAGGGGGTACAGATACGCAGTATTTT.

J is TRBJ1-5 and V is TRBV7-9; weak D call: TRBD1 (5 bases). This CDR3 comprises 14 residues. Germline values: CDR1 SEHNR, CDR2 FQNEAQ (reference sequence). The germline V and J ends were trimmed by 5 bases and 5 bases, with 13 bases remaining between them. The CDR3 coding sequence is TGTGCCAGCAGCCCGCAGGGACGCGATCAGCCCCAGCATTTT. Translated: CASSPQGRDQPQHF.

V is TRBV2 and J is TRBJ1-1; 8 nucleotides agree with TRBD1. After removal of 7 bases from V and 1 base from J, the junction contained 5 bases not matched to a gene. Per germline, CDR1 SNHLY and CDR2 FYNNEI. CDR3 length: 14 amino acids. The CDR3, as DNA: TGTGCCAGCACTAGGACAGGGTCGAACACTGAAGCTTTCTTT. Protein: CASTRTGSNTEAFF.